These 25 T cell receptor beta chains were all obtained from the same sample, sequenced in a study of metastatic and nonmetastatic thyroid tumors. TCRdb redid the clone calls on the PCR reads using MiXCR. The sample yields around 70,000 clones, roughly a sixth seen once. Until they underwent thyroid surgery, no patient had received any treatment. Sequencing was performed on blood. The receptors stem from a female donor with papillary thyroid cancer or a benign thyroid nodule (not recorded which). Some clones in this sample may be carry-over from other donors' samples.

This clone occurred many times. The CDR3 DNA follows: TGTGCCAGCAGTTTGCTAACTAACACTGAAGCTTTCTTT. Translated: CASSLLTNTEAFF. The rearrangement links TRBV12-3 or TRBV12-4 to TRBJ1-1; D unresolved. V was trimmed by 3 bases and J by 2 bases, leaving 7 bases between them. The CDR3 extends over 13 amino acids.

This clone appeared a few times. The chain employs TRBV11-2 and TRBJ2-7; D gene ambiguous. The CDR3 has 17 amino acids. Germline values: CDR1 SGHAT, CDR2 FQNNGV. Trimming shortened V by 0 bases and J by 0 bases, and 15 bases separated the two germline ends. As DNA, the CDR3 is TGTGCCAGCAGCTTAGATCGTTCTGGCAGCAGCTCCTACGAGCAGTACTTC. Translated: CASSLDRSGSSSYEQYF.

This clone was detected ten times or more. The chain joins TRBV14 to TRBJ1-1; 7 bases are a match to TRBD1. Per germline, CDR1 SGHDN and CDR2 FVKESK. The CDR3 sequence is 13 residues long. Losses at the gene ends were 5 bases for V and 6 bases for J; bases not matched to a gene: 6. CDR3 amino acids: CASSSPGGAEAFF. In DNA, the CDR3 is TGTGCCAGCAGCTCCCCAGGGGGGGCTGAAGCTTTCTTT. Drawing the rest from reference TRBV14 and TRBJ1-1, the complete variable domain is EAGVTQFPSHSVIEKGQTVTLRCDPISGHDNLYWYRRVMGKEIKFLLHFVKESKQDESGMPNNRFLAERTGGTYSTLKVQPAELEDSGVYFCASSSPGGAEAFFGQGTRLTVV.

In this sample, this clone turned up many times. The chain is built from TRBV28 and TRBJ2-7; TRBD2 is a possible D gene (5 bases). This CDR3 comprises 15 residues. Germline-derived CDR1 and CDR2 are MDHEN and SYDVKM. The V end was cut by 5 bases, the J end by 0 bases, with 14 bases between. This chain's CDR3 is CASSKDLTSSYEQYF. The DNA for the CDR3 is TGTGCCAGCAGTAAGGACTTGACGAGCTCCTACGAGCAGTACTTC. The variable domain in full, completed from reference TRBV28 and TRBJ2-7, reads DVKVTQSSRYLVKRTGEKVFLECVQDMDHENMFWYRQDPGLGLRLIYFSYDVKMKEKGDIPEGYSVSREKKERFSLILESASTNQTSMYLCASSKDLTSSYEQYFGPGTRLTVT.

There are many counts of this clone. This chain's CDR3 is CASSLLNPDAYEQYF. DNA for the CDR3: TGCGCCAGCAGCTTGTTAAATCCAGACGCCTACGAGCAGTACTTC. This chain connects TRBV5-1 to TRBJ2-7; D is unresolved. There are 15 residues in the CDR3. The germline gives CDR1 SGHRS, CDR2 YFSETQ. V lost 1 base and J lost 2, with 13 bases in between.

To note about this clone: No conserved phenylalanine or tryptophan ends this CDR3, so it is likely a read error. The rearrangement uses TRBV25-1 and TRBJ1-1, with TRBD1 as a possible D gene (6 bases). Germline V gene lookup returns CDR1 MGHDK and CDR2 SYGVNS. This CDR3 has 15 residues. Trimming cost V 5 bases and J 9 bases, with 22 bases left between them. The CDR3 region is CASSNLDRMAPKAFL. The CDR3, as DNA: TGTGCCAGCAGTAACCTTGACAGGATGGCTCCTAAAGCTTTCCTT.

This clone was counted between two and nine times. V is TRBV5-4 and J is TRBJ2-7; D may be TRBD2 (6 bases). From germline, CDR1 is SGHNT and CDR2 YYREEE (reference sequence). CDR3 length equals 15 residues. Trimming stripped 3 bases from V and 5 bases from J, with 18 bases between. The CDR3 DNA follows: TGTGCCAGCAGCTCGAAGGTCCGGGAGCACGACGAGCAGTACTTC. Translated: CASSSKVREHDEQYF. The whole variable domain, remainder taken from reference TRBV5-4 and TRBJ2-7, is ETGVTQSPTHLIKTRGQQVTLRCSSQSGHNTVSWYQQALGQGPQFIFQYYREEENGRGNFPPRFSGLQFPNYSSELNVNALELDDSALYLCASSSKVREHDEQYFGPGTRLTVT.

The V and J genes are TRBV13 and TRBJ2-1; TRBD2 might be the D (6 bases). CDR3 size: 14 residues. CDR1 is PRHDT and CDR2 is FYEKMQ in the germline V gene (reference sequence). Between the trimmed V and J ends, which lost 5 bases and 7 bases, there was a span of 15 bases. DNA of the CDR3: TGTGCCAGCAGCCCGTCCCGACTAGAAAATGAGCAGTTCTTC. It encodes CASSPSRLENEQFF. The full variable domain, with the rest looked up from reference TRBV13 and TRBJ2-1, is AAGVIQSPRHLIKEKRETATLKCYPIPRHDTVYWYQQGPGQDPQFLISFYEKMQSDKGSIPDRFSAQQFSDYHSELNMSSLELGDSALYFCASSPSRLENEQFFGPGTRLTVL.

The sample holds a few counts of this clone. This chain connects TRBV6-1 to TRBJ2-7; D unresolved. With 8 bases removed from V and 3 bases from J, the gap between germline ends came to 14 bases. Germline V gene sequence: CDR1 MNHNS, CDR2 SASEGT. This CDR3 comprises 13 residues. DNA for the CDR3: TGTGCCAGCGGGATGGCCTGGAACTACGAGCAGTACTTC. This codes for CASGMAWNYEQYF.

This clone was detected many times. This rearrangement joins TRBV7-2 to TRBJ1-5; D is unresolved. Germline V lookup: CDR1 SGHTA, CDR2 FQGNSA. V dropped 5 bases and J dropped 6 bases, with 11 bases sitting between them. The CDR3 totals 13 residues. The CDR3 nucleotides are TGTGCCAGCAGCACCTTCGAGGGTCAGCCCCAGCATTTT. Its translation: CASSTFEGQPQHF. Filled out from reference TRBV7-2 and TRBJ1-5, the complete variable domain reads GAGVSQSPSNKVTEKGKDVELRCDPISGHTALYWYRQSLGQGLEFLIYFQGNSAPDKSGLPSDRFSAERTGGSVSTLTIQRTQQEDSAVYLCASSTFEGQPQHFGDGTRLSIL.

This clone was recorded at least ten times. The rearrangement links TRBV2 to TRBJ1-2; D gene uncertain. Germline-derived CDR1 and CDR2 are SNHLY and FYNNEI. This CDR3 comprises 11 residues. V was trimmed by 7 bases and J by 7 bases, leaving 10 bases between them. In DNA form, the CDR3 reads TGTGCCAGCAACCTTCGCCTTGGCTACACCTTC. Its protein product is CASNLRLGYTF.

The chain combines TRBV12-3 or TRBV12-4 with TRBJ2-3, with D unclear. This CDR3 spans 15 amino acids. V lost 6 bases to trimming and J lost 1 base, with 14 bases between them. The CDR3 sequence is CASSPVVAGTDTQYF. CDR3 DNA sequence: TGTGCCAGCAGCCCGGTTGTGGCGGGCACAGATACGCAGTATTTT.

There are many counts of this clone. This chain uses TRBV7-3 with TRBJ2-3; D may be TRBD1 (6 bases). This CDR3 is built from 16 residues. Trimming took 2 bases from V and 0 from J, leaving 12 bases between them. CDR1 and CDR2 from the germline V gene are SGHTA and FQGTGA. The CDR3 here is CASSLSDSRSTDTQYF. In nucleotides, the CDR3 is TGTGCCAGCAGCTTATCGGACAGTCGGAGCACAGATACGCAGTATTTT.

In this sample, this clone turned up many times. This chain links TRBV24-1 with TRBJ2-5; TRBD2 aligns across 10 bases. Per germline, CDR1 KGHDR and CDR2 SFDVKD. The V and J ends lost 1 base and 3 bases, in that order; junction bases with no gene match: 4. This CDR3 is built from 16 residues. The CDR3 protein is CATSDFTSGREETQYF. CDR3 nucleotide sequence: TGTGCCACCAGTGATTTCACCAGCGGGAGGGAAGAGACCCAGTACTTC.

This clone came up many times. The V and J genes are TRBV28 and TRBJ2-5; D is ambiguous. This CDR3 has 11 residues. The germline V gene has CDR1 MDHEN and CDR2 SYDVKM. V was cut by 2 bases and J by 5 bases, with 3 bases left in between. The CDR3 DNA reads TGTGCCAGCAGTTTAAGGGAGACCCAGTACTTC. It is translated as CASSLRETQYF.

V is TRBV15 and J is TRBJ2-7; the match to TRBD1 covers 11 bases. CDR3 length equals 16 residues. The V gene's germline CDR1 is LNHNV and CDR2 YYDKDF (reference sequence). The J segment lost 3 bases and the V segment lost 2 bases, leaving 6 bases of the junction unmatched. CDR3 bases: TGTGCCACCAGCAGATCCCCCGGGACAGGGGGCTACGAGCAGTACTTC. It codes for CATSRSPGTGGYEQYF.

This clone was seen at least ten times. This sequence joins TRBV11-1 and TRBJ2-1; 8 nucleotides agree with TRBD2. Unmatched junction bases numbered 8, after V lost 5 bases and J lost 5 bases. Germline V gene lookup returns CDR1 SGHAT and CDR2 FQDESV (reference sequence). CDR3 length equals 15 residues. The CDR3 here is CASSLSGSIDNEQFF. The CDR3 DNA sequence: TGTGCCAGCAGCCTGAGCGGGAGTATCGACAATGAGCAGTTCTTC.

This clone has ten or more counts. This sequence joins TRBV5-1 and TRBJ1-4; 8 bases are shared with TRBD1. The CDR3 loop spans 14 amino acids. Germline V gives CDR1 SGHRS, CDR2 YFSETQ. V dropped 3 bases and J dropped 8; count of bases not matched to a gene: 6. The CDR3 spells CASSSGTGREKLFF. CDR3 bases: TGCGCCAGCAGCTCGGGGACAGGAAGGGAAAAACTGTTTTTT.

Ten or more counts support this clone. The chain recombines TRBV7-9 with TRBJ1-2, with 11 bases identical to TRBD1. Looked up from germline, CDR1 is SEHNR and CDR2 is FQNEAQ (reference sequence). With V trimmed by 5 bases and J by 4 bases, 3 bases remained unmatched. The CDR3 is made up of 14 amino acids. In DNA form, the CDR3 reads TGTGCCAGCAGCATGGGACAGGGGGTCTATGGCTACACCTTC. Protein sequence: CASSMGQGVYGYTF.

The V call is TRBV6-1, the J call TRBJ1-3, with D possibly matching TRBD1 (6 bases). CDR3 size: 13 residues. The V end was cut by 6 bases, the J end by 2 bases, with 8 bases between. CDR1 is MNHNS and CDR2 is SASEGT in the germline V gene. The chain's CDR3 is CASRQGAGNTIYF. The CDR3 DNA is TGTGCCAGCAGACAGGGCGCTGGAAACACCATATATTTT.

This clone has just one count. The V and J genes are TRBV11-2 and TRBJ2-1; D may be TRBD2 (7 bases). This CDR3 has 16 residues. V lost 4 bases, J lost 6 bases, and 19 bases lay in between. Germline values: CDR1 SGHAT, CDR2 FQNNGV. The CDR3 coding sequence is TGTGCCAGCAGCTCGAGACGGGGGGCCAGCGGCAATGAGCAGTTCTTC. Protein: CASSSRRGASGNEQFF.

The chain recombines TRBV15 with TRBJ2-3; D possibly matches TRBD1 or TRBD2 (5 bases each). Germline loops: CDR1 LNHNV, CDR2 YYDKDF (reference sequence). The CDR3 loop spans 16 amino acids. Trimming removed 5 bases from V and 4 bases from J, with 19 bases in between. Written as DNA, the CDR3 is TGTGCCACCAGCGGGCGCCCCGGGGACGGGGCAGATACGCAGTATTTT. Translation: CATSGRPGDGADTQYF.

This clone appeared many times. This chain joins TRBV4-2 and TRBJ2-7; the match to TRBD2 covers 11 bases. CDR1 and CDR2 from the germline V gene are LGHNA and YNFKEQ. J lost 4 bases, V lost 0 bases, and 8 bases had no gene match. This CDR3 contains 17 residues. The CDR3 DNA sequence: TGTGCCAGCAGCCAAGATCTTGCGTCTAGCGGGAGGTACGAGCAGTACTTC. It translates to CASSQDLASSGRYEQYF.

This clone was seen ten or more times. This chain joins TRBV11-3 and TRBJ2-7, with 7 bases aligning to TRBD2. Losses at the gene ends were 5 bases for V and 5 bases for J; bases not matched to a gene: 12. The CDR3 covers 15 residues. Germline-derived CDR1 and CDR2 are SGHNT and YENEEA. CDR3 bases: TGTGCCAGCAGCCCCCCGCTGAGCGGGATCGACGAGCAGTACTTC. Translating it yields CASSPPLSGIDEQYF.

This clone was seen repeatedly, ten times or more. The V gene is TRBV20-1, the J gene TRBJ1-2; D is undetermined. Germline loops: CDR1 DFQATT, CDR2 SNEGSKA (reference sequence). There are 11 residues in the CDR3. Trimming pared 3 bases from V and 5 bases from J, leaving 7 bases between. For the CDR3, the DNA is TGCAGTGCTAGTGCGGCTTATGGCTACACCTTC. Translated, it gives CSASAAYGYTF.